The 4 T cell receptor beta chains listed next were all sequenced from one sample in a study of T cell repertoires in cytomegalovirus infection. Their cognate antigens are unknown. TCRdb fed the reads into MiXCR, producing one record per CDR3 protein. This table holds about 700,000 distinct CDR3 sequences, 30% to 40% found once. Sample: cultured PBMCs, taken from culture after CMV antigen stimulation. The receptors were sampled from a human donor in good health (CMV status not recorded). Some clones in this sample may be carry-over from other donors' samples.

The chain recombines TRBV12-3 or TRBV12-4 with TRBJ2-7; 8 bases fit TRBD1. The CDR3 sequence is 12 residues long. Germline trimming cut 8 bases from V and 7 bases from J; bases unmatched to any gene: 7. Here the CDR3 reads CASGTGADEQYF. The DNA of the CDR3 is TGTGCCAGCGGGACAGGCGCGGATGAGCAGTACTTC.

This clonotype was counted at least ten times. V gene TRBV7-2 combines with J gene TRBJ2-5; the match to TRBD2 covers 10 bases. The CDR3 spans 20 residues. Trimming at V came to 0 bases and at J to 1 base, leaving 14 bases not matched to a gene. Germline CDR1 reads SGHTA; CDR2 reads FQGNSA. CDR3 in amino acids: CASSLARLAGAFRGQETQYF. The CDR3 DNA reads TGTGCCAGCAGCTTAGCAAGGCTAGCGGGAGCTTTCAGAGGCCAAGAGACCCAGTACTTC.

The rearrangement joins TRBV2 to TRBJ2-3, with D perhaps TRBD2 (5 bases). Trimming pared 4 bases from V and 4 bases from J, leaving 12 bases between. CDR1 and CDR2 (germline): SNHLY, FYNNEI. The CDR3 length is 14 residues. This chain's CDR3 is CASSVGVRADTQYF. The CDR3 coding sequence is TGTGCCAGCAGTGTGGGAGTCCGTGCAGATACGCAGTATTTT.

The rearrangement links TRBV7-2 to TRBJ2-3, with 10 bases lining up with TRBD2. Trimming removed 5 bases from V and 3 bases from J; junction bases left unmatched: 11. The CDR3 runs 17 residues. In germline, CDR1 is SGHTA, CDR2 FQGNSA. In DNA, the CDR3 is TGTGCCAGCAGCCCTCTTATAGAGGGACTAGCGACAGATACGCAGTATTTT. Translated, it gives CASSPLIEGLATDTQYF.